The following is a T cell receptor (beta chain) sequence with its context. What it recognizes is unknown. This sample is drawn from a study of T-cell memory formation after mild COVID-19. Study results and limitations: Those CD4+ clones that contracted were mainly in CM and EM (CD8+ ones in EMRA).

Germline V gene lookup returns CDR1 DFQATT and CDR2 SNEGSKA (reference sequence). This CDR3 comprises 11 residues. TCRdb recomputed calls from the 5' RACE reads with MiXCR, one row per CDR3 protein. The repertoire includes some 490,000 distinct CDR3 sequences, roughly 18% of them detected once, and roughly 12% sits in the top ten. The material sequenced was PBMCs or a T cell subset sorted from them (not recorded which). J is TRBJ2-1 and V is TRBV20-1; weak D call: TRBD2 (5 bases). This clonotype originated in an adult woman who had mild COVID-19 (a few samples of this study predate the infection). Cell type and time point are not known. The DNA of the CDR3 is TGCAGGGGGAGCCGGGCGGATGAGCAGTTCTTC. Amino acids: CRGSRADEQFF.